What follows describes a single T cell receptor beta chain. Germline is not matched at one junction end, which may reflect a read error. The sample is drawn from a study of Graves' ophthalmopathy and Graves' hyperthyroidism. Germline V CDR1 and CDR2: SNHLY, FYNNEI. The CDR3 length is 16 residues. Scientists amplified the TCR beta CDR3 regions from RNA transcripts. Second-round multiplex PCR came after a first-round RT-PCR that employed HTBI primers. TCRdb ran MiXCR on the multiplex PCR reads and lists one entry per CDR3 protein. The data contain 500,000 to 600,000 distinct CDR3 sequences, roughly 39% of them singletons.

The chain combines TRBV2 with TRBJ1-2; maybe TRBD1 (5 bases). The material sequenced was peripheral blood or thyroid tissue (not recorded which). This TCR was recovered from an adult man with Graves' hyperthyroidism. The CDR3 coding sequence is TGTGCCAGCAGCGAAGGACAAGCTCCGAGGGGCGATGGCTACACCTTC. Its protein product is CASSEGQAPRGDGYTF. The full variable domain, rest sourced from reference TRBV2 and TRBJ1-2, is EPEVTQTPSHQVTQMGQEVILRCVPISNHLYFYWYRQILGQKVEFLVSFYNNEISEKSEIFDDQFSVERPDGSNFTLKIRSTKLEDSAMYFCASSEGQAPRGDGYTFGSGTRLTVV.